This T cell receptor (beta chain) was recovered during a study of blood T cell repertoires in COVID-19. Study-wide context: Whether acute or convalescent, the COVID-19 samples came from the United States, Italy and Spain. Nucleic acid was either cDNA or gDNA, and it came from T cells, B-cell-depleted T cells, or PBMCs.

The CDR3 loop spans 14 amino acids. V was cut by 5 bases and J by 3 bases, with 12 bases left in between. Germline V gene sequence: CDR1 SGHTA, CDR2 FQGNSA. Original processing methods: Estimates of nucleated cell counts were drawn from the amplification of reference gene primers. Using immunoSEQ multiplex PCR, the repertoire was profiled, and TCRdb retains in-frame clones only, with some absent. V and J calls and clone size are those listed in that table; D and trimming were worked out from the DNA. The sample records about 190,000 clones, about 88% being singletons. Input material: peripheral blood. The TCR comes from a man aged 65 to 79 with active or convalescent COVID-19. The V call is TRBV7-2, the J call TRBJ2-3; possible D gene TRBD1, 5 bases. The CDR3 DNA reads TGTGCCAGCAGCCAAGGGGTTTATACAGATACGCAGTATTTT. Translated, it gives CASSQGVYTDTQYF.